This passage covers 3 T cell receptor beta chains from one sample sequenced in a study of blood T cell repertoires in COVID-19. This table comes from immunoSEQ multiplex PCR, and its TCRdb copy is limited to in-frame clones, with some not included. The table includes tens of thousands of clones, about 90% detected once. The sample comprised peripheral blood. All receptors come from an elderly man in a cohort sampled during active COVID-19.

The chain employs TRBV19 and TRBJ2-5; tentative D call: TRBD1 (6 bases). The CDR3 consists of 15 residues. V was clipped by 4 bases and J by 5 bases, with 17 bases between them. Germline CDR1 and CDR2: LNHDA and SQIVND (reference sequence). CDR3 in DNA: TGTGCCAGTAGTAGACGATCAGGGGTCGGGGAGACCCAGTACTTC. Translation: CASSRRSGVGETQYF.

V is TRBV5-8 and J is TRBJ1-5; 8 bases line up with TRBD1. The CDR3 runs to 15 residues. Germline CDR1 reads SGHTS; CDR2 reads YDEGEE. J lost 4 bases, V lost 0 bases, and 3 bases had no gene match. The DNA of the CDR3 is TGTGCCAGCAGCTTGGGGGACAGGTTAAATCAGCCCCAGCATTTT. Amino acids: CASSLGDRLNQPQHF.

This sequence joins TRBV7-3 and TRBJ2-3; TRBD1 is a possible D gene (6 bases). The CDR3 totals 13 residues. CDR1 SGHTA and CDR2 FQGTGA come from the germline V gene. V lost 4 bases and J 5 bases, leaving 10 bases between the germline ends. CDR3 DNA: TGTGCCAGCAGCTATATACAGGGAGATACGCAGTATTTT. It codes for CASSYIQGDTQYF.